The 15 T cell receptor beta chains below were found in one sample sequenced in a study of blood T cell repertoires in COVID-19. Some clones are missing from TCRdb's copy, which holds only in-frame ones; the method was immunoSEQ multiplex PCR. The repertoire consists of roughly 100,000 clones, with approximately 86% occurring once and the leading ten covering roughly 20%. The specimen sequenced was peripheral blood. The receptors originated from an elderly woman with acute or convalescent COVID-19.

The chain employs TRBV11-2 and TRBJ2-5, with D hard to call. Germline CDR1 is SGHAT and CDR2 is FQNNGV. The CDR3 extends over 13 amino acids. The germline V and J ends were trimmed by 2 bases and 2 bases, with 6 bases remaining between them. The CDR3 is CASSLQVQETQYF. CDR3 coding DNA: TGTGCCAGCAGCTTACAGGTTCAAGAGACCCAGTACTTC. Using reference TRBV11-2 and TRBJ2-5 for the parts outside the CDR3, the full variable domain is EAGVAQSPRYKIIEKRQSVAFWCNPISGHATLYWYQQILGQGPKLLIQFQNNGVVDDSQLPKDRFSAERLKGVDSTLKIQPAKLEDSAVYLCASSLQVQETQYFGPGTRLLVL.

The V and J genes are TRBV7-2 and TRBJ2-3, with a weak D call TRBD1 (5 bases). CDR3 length: 15 amino acids. Trimming pared 5 bases from V and 5 bases from J, leaving 17 bases between. Germline V gene lookup returns CDR1 SGHTA and CDR2 FQGNSA. CDR3 in amino acids: CASSGRDSTRDTQYF. The CDR3 DNA is TGTGCCAGCAGCGGCAGGGATTCGACGAGAGATACGCAGTATTTT.

This chain joins TRBV11-3 and TRBJ2-3; the match to TRBD1 covers 11 bases. Germline values: CDR1 SGHNT, CDR2 YENEEA. The CDR3 has 15 residues. After removal of 1 base from V and 5 bases from J, the junction contained 2 bases not matched to a gene. The CDR3 DNA reads as TGTGCCAGCAGCTTAGGGGACAGGGGGGAAGATACGCAGTATTTT. Translation gives CASSLGDRGEDTQYF.

V is TRBV27 and J is TRBJ2-7; a weak D match, TRBD1 (6 bases). The CDR3 length is 16 residues. Trimming took off 2 bases at V and 0 bases at J, with 14 bases between the two ends. The V gene's germline CDR1 is MNHEY and CDR2 SMNVEV (reference sequence). CDR3 sequence reads: CASSLGIGTYSYEQYF. DNA of the CDR3: TGTGCCAGCAGTTTAGGAATCGGGACATACTCCTACGAGCAGTACTTC.

The CDR3 coding sequence is TGTGCCAGCAGCCTCGACAGGACCTCCTACAATGAGCAGTTCTTC. Its translation is CASSLDRTSYNEQFF. V and J are TRBV5-4 and TRBJ2-1; a weak D match, TRBD1 (6 bases). With 4 bases removed from V and 0 bases from J, the gap between germline ends came to 11 bases. This CDR3 spans 15 amino acids. Per the germline V gene, CDR1 is SGHNT and CDR2 is YYREEE (reference sequence).

V is TRBV5-1 and J is TRBJ2-3; D is unclear. CDR1 is SGHRS and CDR2 is YFSETQ in the germline V gene. V shed 0 bases and J shed 7 bases, with 9 bases lying between them. This CDR3 is built from 13 residues. In nucleotides, the CDR3 is TGCGCCAGCAGCTTGGGATTTGACTATACGCAGTATTTT. It encodes CASSLGFDYTQYF.

The chain uses TRBV5-1 and TRBJ2-2; 9 bases are shared with TRBD1. Germline values: CDR1 SGHRS, CDR2 YFSETQ. The CDR3 totals 15 residues. The V and J ends lost 3 bases and 7 bases, in that order; junction bases with no gene match: 7. CDR3 residues: CASSSRTGENGELFF. CDR3 nucleotide sequence: TGCGCCAGCAGCTCAAGGACAGGGGAAAACGGGGAGCTGTTTTTT.

The chain joins TRBV7-9 to TRBJ1-1; possible D gene TRBD1, 5 bases. This CDR3 is 12 amino acids long. V was pared by 5 bases and J by 6 bases, with 10 bases between. Germline V gives CDR1 SEHNR, CDR2 FQNEAQ (reference sequence). The CDR3 sequence: CASSRDSPEAFF. CDR3 sequence (DNA): TGTGCCAGCAGCCGCGACAGCCCTGAAGCTTTCTTT.

The J gene is TRBJ2-7, the V gene TRBV11-2; 11 nucleotides align to TRBD2. The CDR3 has 17 amino acids. With 1 base clipped from V and 4 bases from J, the junction kept 9 bases outside the gene matches. Germline V gives CDR1 SGHAT, CDR2 FQNNGV. In nucleotides, the CDR3 is TGTGCCAGCAGCTTAGGATCCAGTGCTAGCGGGGGGTACGAGCAGTACTTC. Protein: CASSLGSSASGGYEQYF.

The rearrangement joins TRBV5-6 to TRBJ1-2; D unresolved. V lost 1 base, J lost 4 bases, and 8 bases lay in between. Looked up from germline, CDR1 is SGHDT and CDR2 is YYEEEE. The CDR3 spans 13 residues. DNA for the CDR3: TGTGCCAGCAGCTTGCCACAGCTCTATGGCTACACCTTC. Residues: CASSLPQLYGYTF.

The rearrangement joins TRBV5-1 to TRBJ1-2, with TRBD1 identical over 8 bases. Germline V lookup: CDR1 SGHRS, CDR2 YFSETQ. V shed 4 bases and J 2 bases; nucleotides not matched to a gene: 4. The CDR3 consists of 14 residues. The CDR3 coding sequence is TGCGCCAGCAGCCCCGGGGACAGGAACTATGGCTACACCTTC. Its translation: CASSPGDRNYGYTF.

The chain couples TRBV5-4 to TRBJ2-1; 8 positions agree with TRBD2. The ends lost 4 bases at V and 0 bases at J; junction bases unmatched: 3. The V gene's germline CDR1 is SGHNT and CDR2 YYREEE (reference sequence). The CDR3 contains 15 residues. The CDR3 DNA follows: TGTGCCAGCAGCCGGGGGGGCGTCTCCTACAATGAGCAGTTCTTC. Protein: CASSRGGVSYNEQFF.

This clone has a single count. V usage is TRBV2 and J usage is TRBJ2-2; 8 bases agree with TRBD2. The J segment lost 2 bases and the V segment lost 6 bases, leaving 2 bases of the junction unmatched. The V gene's germline CDR1 is SNHLY and CDR2 FYNNEI. The CDR3 spans 14 residues. The CDR3 bases are TGTGCCAGCAGGAGCGGGGGAAACACCGGGGAGCTGTTTTTT. Translated: CASRSGGNTGELFF.

This chain uses TRBV11-2 with TRBJ2-2, with TRBD2 identical over 7 bases. The CDR3 is made up of 16 amino acids. Germline V gene lookup returns CDR1 SGHAT and CDR2 FQNNGV. Trimming took 5 bases from V and 4 from J; bases not matched to a gene: 10. The CDR3 protein is CASSVGQREPTGELFF. The CDR3 DNA reads TGTGCCAGCAGCGTTGGGCAGCGGGAACCCACCGGGGAGCTGTTTTTT.

For the CDR3, the DNA is TGCAGCGTTGAAGTCGACAGAGCCTACGAGCAGTACTTC. Its protein product is CSVEVDRAYEQYF. The chain couples TRBV29-1 to TRBJ2-7; weak D call: TRBD1 (5 bases). The CDR3 runs 13 residues. Looked up from germline, CDR1 is SQVTM and CDR2 is ANQGSEA. V lost 1 base to trimming and J lost 2 bases, with 9 bases between them.